This entry lists 8 T cell receptor beta chains sequenced from one sample in a study of PD-L1 blockade in urothelial cancer. Sample time point: peripheral blood 6 weeks after treatment start. Generated by immunoSEQ multiplex PCR, the TCRdb table keeps only in-frame clones and is missing some. There are 100,000 to 150,000 clones in the sample; roughly 83% occur only once, and 2.4% lies in the top ten. The sequences come from PBMCs, collected around atezolizumab (anti-PD-L1) treatment. These receptor sequences come from a man between 50 and 59 years old with urothelial cancer.

The chain has TRBV2 and TRBJ1-2; perhaps TRBD1 as D (6 bases). The V gene lost 6 bases and the J gene lost 8 bases, with 16 bases spanning the gap. CDR3 length equals 13 residues. Germline CDR1 is SNHLY and CDR2 is FYNNEI. The CDR3 DNA is TGTGCCAGCAGCTACAGGGAACTCGGGGGCTACACCTTC. It encodes CASSYRELGGYTF.

For the CDR3, the DNA is TGTGCCAGCTGTGTTAACGAGGAGAACGAGCAGTACTTC. Its translation is CASCVNEENEQYF. This sequence joins TRBV2 and TRBJ2-7; D is unclear. CDR3 length: 13 residues. In germline, CDR1 is SNHLY, CDR2 FYNNEI. The V gene lost 8 bases and the J gene lost 5 bases, with 16 bases spanning the gap.

This chain uses TRBV28 with TRBJ1-2; 8 nucleotides line up with TRBD1. Germline V gives CDR1 MDHEN, CDR2 SYDVKM. The CDR3 is made up of 16 amino acids. Trimming removed 7 bases from V and 7 bases from J; junction bases left unmatched: 17. The CDR3 spells CASIRTGPTGYVGYTF. The CDR3, as DNA: TGTGCCAGCATCCGGACAGGGCCCACGGGGTATGTTGGCTACACCTTC.

The V and J genes are TRBV5-1 and TRBJ2-7, with 7 bases lining up with TRBD2. J was trimmed by 4 bases and V by 5 bases; bases with no gene match: 6. Germline CDR1 reads SGHRS; CDR2 reads YFSETQ. The length of the CDR3 is 13 residues. The CDR3 reads CASSGGGEYEQYF. CDR3 DNA sequence: TGCGCCAGCAGTGGGGGGGGTGAGTACGAGCAGTACTTC. The whole variable domain, filled in from reference TRBV5-1 and TRBJ2-7, reads KAGVTQTPRYLIKTRGQQVTLSCSPISGHRSVSWYQQTPGQGLQFLFEYFSETQRNKGNFPGRFSGRQFSNSRSEMNVSTLELGDSALYLCASSGGGEYEQYFGPGTRLTVT.

The V and J genes are TRBV5-1 and TRBJ2-5, with 8 bases lining up with TRBD2. V shed 4 bases and J 0 bases; nucleotides not matched to a gene: 11. CDR1 SGHRS and CDR2 YFSETQ come from the germline V gene. The CDR3 consists of 17 residues. CDR3 coding DNA: TGCGCCAGCAGCCCCGGCCGGCCTAGCGGGTACCAAGAGACCCAGTACTTC. Translation: CASSPGRPSGYQETQYF.

The chain couples TRBV9 to TRBJ2-1; 8 bases agree with TRBD2. J lost 4 bases, V lost 2 bases, and 5 bases had no gene match. From germline, CDR1 is SGDLS and CDR2 YYNGEE. The CDR3 contains 15 residues. CDR3 residues: CASSVSSGLYNEQFF. CDR3 nucleotides: TGTGCCAGCAGCGTTTCTAGCGGGCTTTACAATGAGCAGTTCTTC. Drawing the rest from reference TRBV9 and TRBJ2-1, the complete variable domain is DSGVTQTPKHLITATGQRVTLRCSPRSGDLSVYWYQQSLDQGLQFLIQYYNGEERAKGNILERFSAQQFPDLHSELNLSSLELGDSALYFCASSVSSGLYNEQFFGPGTRLTVL.

V is TRBV29-1 and J is TRBJ1-3, with D possibly being TRBD1 (5 bases). Trimming shortened V by 5 bases and J by 5 bases, and 13 bases separated the two germline ends. CDR1 is SQVTM, CDR2 ANQGSEA, per germline. CDR3 length: 13 amino acids. CDR3 coding DNA: TGCAGCGTTACCGGGACTTCTAGAAACACCATATATTTT. The encoded protein is CSVTGTSRNTIYF.

The rearrangement joins TRBV9 to TRBJ1-5, with D possibly TRBD1 on 6 matching bases. The CDR3 is 14 amino acids. The germline CDR1 and CDR2 sequences are SGDLS and YYNGEE. V was pared by 4 bases and J by 3 bases, with 11 bases between. CDR3 loop: CASSPTGTNQPQHF. The DNA for the CDR3 is TGTGCCAGCAGCCCTACAGGGACCAATCAGCCCCAGCATTTT.